Below, 25 T cell receptor beta chains from the same sample are listed, as sequenced in a study of cytomegalovirus exposure and HLA in healthy donors. PCR involved 60 Vbeta and 13 Jbeta primers. The assay was immunoSEQ multiplex PCR, and TCRdb's table has in-frame clones only and misses some. The sample contains roughly 200,000 clones, over 70% of which appear only once. Sequencing was done on a sample of PBMCs. Receptors were obtained from a middle-aged man in good health and CMV-seronegative.

The gene calls are TRBV5-4 and TRBJ2-2, with 9 bases lining up with TRBD1. There are 16 residues in the CDR3. With 1 base clipped from V and 4 bases from J, the junction kept 5 bases outside the gene matches. Germline assignment: CDR1 SGHNT and CDR2 YYREEE (reference sequence). Written as DNA, the CDR3 is TGTGCCAGCAGCTTGCGGACAGGGGTCGGCACCGGGGAGCTGTTTTTT. Amino acids: CASSLRTGVGTGELFF.

This clone showed up just once. The chain combines TRBV2 with TRBJ1-2, with TRBD1 as a possible D gene (6 bases). The V end lost 4 bases, the J end lost 5 bases, and 14 bases lay between the germline ends. Germline V gives CDR1 SNHLY, CDR2 FYNNEI. This CDR3 region has 14 residues. In DNA, the CDR3 is TGTGCCAGCAGTGGGAAGGGGGTCATGTATGGCTACACCTTC. Its translation: CASSGKGVMYGYTF.

This clone came up a few times. J is TRBJ1-1 and V is TRBV27; D is undetermined. Germline CDR1 reads MNHEY; CDR2 reads SMNVEV (reference sequence). Trimming cost V 3 bases and J 0 bases, with 11 bases left between them. The length of the CDR3 is 15 residues. The CDR3 is CASSFKSVMNTEAFF. CDR3 DNA sequence: TGTGCCAGCAGTTTTAAGAGCGTAATGAACACTGAAGCTTTCTTT.

V gene TRBV5-4 combines with J gene TRBJ2-1; 7 nucleotides line up with TRBD2. Trimming cost V 1 base and J 4 bases; bases outside gene matches: 8. CDR3 length: 16 residues. Germline CDR1 reads SGHNT; CDR2 reads YYREEE (reference sequence). This CDR3 reads CASSLPALADYNEQFF. The CDR3 DNA is TGTGCCAGCAGCTTGCCGGCTCTAGCGGATTACAATGAGCAGTTCTTC.

CDR3 nucleotides: TGCGCCAGCAGCCTCACTCCCAAACAGCTCTCTGGAAACACCATATATTTT. The encoded protein is CASSLTPKQLSGNTIYF. The V and J genes are TRBV4-3 and TRBJ1-3; no clear D. The CDR3 consists of 17 residues. Trimming took off 4 bases at V and 0 bases at J, with 16 bases between the two ends. Germline loops: CDR1 LGHNA, CDR2 YSLEER.

V usage is TRBV11-2 and J usage is TRBJ2-1, with 10 bases fitting TRBD2. Germline trimming cut 8 bases from V and 3 bases from J; bases unmatched to any gene: 13. CDR3 length: 17 residues. Germline V gives CDR1 SGHAT, CDR2 FQNNGV. The CDR3 loop reads CASYSGPSGRSYNEQFF. In DNA form, the CDR3 reads TGTGCCAGCTACAGCGGGCCTAGCGGGAGAAGCTACAATGAGCAGTTCTTC. The full variable domain, rest sourced from reference TRBV11-2 and TRBJ2-1, is EAGVAQSPRYKIIEKRQSVAFWCNPISGHATLYWYQQILGQGPKLLIQFQNNGVVDDSQLPKDRFSAERLKGVDSTLKIQPAKLEDSAVYLCASYSGPSGRSYNEQFFGPGTRLTVL.

This clone was found once. The CDR3: CASSLGGVGEETQYF. CDR3 DNA: TGCGCCAGCAGCTTGGGCGGGGTAGGGGAAGAGACCCAGTACTTC. This chain joins TRBV5-1 and TRBJ2-5; the D gene is possibly TRBD2 (6 bases). The CDR3 extends over 15 amino acids. Trimming shortened V by 0 bases and J by 3 bases, and 12 bases separated the two germline ends. CDR1 SGHRS and CDR2 YFSETQ come from the germline V gene.

Remarks on this clone: One junction end disagrees with the germline gene, perhaps due to a read error. V and J are TRBV5-3 and TRBJ2-7; 7 bases line up with TRBD1. TRBV5-3 is identified as an open reading frame with a role that is uncertain. The CDR3 length is 13 residues. CDR3 sequence (DNA): TGTGCCAGCAGCTTGTACAGGGGCAACGAGCAGTACTTC. This codes for CASSLYRGNEQYF.

This clone was found a few times. The chain joins TRBV7-2 to TRBJ2-1; TRBD2 matches 11 bases. V gave up 4 bases and J gave up 2 bases; unmatched junction bases: 1. Germline V gene lookup returns CDR1 SGHTA and CDR2 FQGNSA. The CDR3 has 15 residues. The DNA for the CDR3 is TGTGCCAGCAGCTCGGGACTAGCGGCCTACAATGAGCAGTTCTTC. Protein: CASSSGLAAYNEQFF.

As to this clone: The germline gene is not matched at one end of the junction; a read error may be the cause. The chain links TRBV7-3 to TRBJ2-7; 7 bases line up with TRBD1. From germline, CDR1 is SGHTA and CDR2 FQGTGA. The CDR3 runs to 12 residues. The CDR3 DNA sequence: TGTGCCAGCAGCCCCGACAGGGTGGCTCTTAGCTTC. Amino acids: CASSPDRVALSF.

The V and J genes are TRBV5-1 and TRBJ2-1; 8 bases map to TRBD2. Germline V gene data show CDR1 as SGHRS and CDR2 as YFSETQ. Trimming took 0 bases from V and 0 from J; bases not matched to a gene: 5. The CDR3 length is 17 residues. The CDR3 region is CASSLAPGTSSYNEQFF. CDR3 nucleotide sequence: TGCGCCAGCAGCTTGGCCCCCGGGACTAGCTCCTACAATGAGCAGTTCTTC.

The table lists this clone with a count of one. The chain carries TRBV6-5 and TRBJ1-1, with no clear D. Per germline, CDR1 MNHEY and CDR2 SVGAGI. This CDR3 region has 16 residues. Trimming removed 4 bases at V and 4 bases at J, with 19 bases between. The CDR3 protein is CASSFFGRRLGTEAFF. The CDR3 DNA reads as TGTGCCAGCAGTTTTTTTGGCAGGCGCCTGGGCACTGAAGCTTTCTTT.

In its sample, this clone was seen a few times. V gene TRBV5-4 combines with J gene TRBJ2-1; TRBD1 matches 8 bases. Germline trimming cut 4 bases from V and 1 base from J; bases unmatched to any gene: 7. CDR1 and CDR2 (germline): SGHNT, YYREEE (reference sequence). CDR3 length: 16 amino acids. In DNA form, the CDR3 reads TGTGCCAGCAGCGGAAACCAGGGGGCTTCCTACAATGAGCAGTTCTTC. It is translated as CASSGNQGASYNEQFF.

The chain combines TRBV7-9 with TRBJ2-2; 8 positions match TRBD1. Trimming cost V 4 bases and J 1 base; bases outside gene matches: 8. Germline V lookup: CDR1 SEHNR, CDR2 FQNEAQ (reference sequence). The CDR3 extends over 17 amino acids. This CDR3 is CASSSPPGTGNTGELFF. For the CDR3, the DNA is TGTGCCAGCAGCTCTCCTCCCGGGACAGGGAACACCGGGGAGCTGTTTTTT.

The sample holds a few counts of this clone. This rearrangement joins TRBV9 to TRBJ2-7, with D possibly being TRBD1 (6 bases). Germline CDR1 and CDR2: SGDLS and YYNGEE. The V gene lost 4 bases and the J gene lost 4 bases, with 18 bases spanning the gap. CDR3 length equals 15 residues. The CDR3 reads CASSPGQGNLYEQYF. In nucleotides, the CDR3 is TGTGCCAGCAGCCCTGGGCAGGGGAATCTGTACGAGCAGTACTTC.

The gene calls are TRBV5-1 and TRBJ2-5; 7 nucleotides match TRBD2. The CDR3 length is 18 residues. Germline trimming cut 1 base from V and 7 bases from J; bases unmatched to any gene: 19. CDR1 is SGHRS, CDR2 YFSETQ, per germline. The CDR3 reads CASSLPGREGGPPRTQYF. CDR3 DNA sequence: TGCGCCAGCAGCTTGCCAGGGAGGGAGGGCGGTCCCCCCCGGACCCAGTACTTC.

The chain links TRBV7-9 to TRBJ1-6, with 7 bases fitting TRBD1. Germline CDR1 is SEHNR and CDR2 is FQNEAQ (reference sequence). The CDR3 sequence is 16 residues long. The junction had 10 bases not matched to a gene; V was cut back by 5 bases and J by 6 bases. The CDR3 region has the DNA TGTGCCAGCAGCCCGATGACAGGGCTCTCTAATTCACCCCTCCACTTT. Its protein is CASSPMTGLSNSPLHF.

The genes are TRBV9 and TRBJ1-6, with D perhaps matching TRBD1 (6 bases). The V end lost 0 bases, the J end lost 0 bases, and 19 bases lay between the germline ends. This CDR3 spans 20 amino acids. Germline CDR1 is SGDLS and CDR2 is YYNGEE. The CDR3 loop is CASSVGGGGRTSSYNSPLHF. CDR3 DNA: TGTGCCAGCAGCGTAGGAGGGGGGGGCCGTACCAGCTCCTATAATTCACCCCTCCACTTT.

This rearrangement joins TRBV4-1 to TRBJ1-4, with no clear D. The CDR3 length is 15 residues. Germline loops: CDR1 MGHRA, CDR2 YSYEKL. V was cut by 3 bases and J by 2 bases, with 10 bases left in between. The CDR3 loop is CASSQRHFTNEKLFF. In nucleotides, the CDR3 is TGCGCCAGCAGCCAGAGGCACTTCACTAATGAAAAACTGTTTTTT.

V usage is TRBV6-5 and J usage is TRBJ1-5; TRBD1 aligns across 8 bases. The CDR3 runs to 15 residues. Trimming cost V 7 bases and J 1 base; bases outside gene matches: 6. Germline V gene lookup returns CDR1 MNHEY and CDR2 SVGAGI. The CDR3 here is CASKNRGASNQPQHF. The CDR3 bases are TGTGCCAGCAAAAACAGGGGGGCGAGCAATCAGCCCCAGCATTTT.

The genes are TRBV6-1 and TRBJ1-1, with a weak D call TRBD1 (5 bases). The CDR3 is made up of 14 amino acids. V was trimmed by 6 bases and J by 11 bases, leaving 22 bases between them. The germline V gene encodes CDR1 MNHNS and CDR2 SASEGT. The CDR3, as DNA: TGTGCCAGCAGGGAACAGGAGCTTCTTCCAGGGGCTTTCTTT. This codes for CASREQELLPGAFF.

This chain connects TRBV19 to TRBJ1-5; no reliable D call. V lost 7 bases and J 4 bases, leaving 11 bases between the germline ends. Germline V gene data show CDR1 as LNHDA and CDR2 as SQIVND (reference sequence). This CDR3 has 13 amino acids. CDR3 protein: CASNDWLNQPQHF. The CDR3 nucleotides read TGTGCCAGTAATGACTGGCTGAATCAGCCCCAGCATTTT.

The chain employs TRBV5-3 and TRBJ2-7, with 7 bases matching TRBD1. TRBV5-3 has ORF status, its function being uncertain. V trimming: 0 bases; J trimming: 3 bases; junction bases outside the gene matches: 9. The CDR3 consists of 16 residues. DNA for the CDR3: TGTGCCAGAAGCTTGGGACCACGACAGGGTAGCTACGAGCAGTACTTC. It specifies CARSLGPRQGSYEQYF.

This clone was recorded a few times. V is TRBV19 and J is TRBJ1-5; D gene unclear. Deletions cut 5 bases from V and 5 bases from J, with 16 bases between. Germline-derived CDR1 and CDR2 are LNHDA and SQIVND (reference sequence). This CDR3 contains 15 residues. CDR3 sequence reads: CASSFLRSFYQPQHF. The CDR3 DNA is TGTGCCAGTAGTTTCCTCCGGTCCTTCTATCAGCCCCAGCATTTT.

V usage is TRBV11-2 and J usage is TRBJ1-1; tentatively, D is TRBD1 (5 bases). CDR1 SGHAT and CDR2 FQNNGV come from the germline V gene. The CDR3 extends over 14 amino acids. V lost 6 bases to trimming and J lost 2 bases, with 13 bases between them. This CDR3 is CASSYWTTNTEAFF. Here the CDR3 DNA reads TGTGCCAGCAGTTATTGGACAACTAACACTGAAGCTTTCTTT.